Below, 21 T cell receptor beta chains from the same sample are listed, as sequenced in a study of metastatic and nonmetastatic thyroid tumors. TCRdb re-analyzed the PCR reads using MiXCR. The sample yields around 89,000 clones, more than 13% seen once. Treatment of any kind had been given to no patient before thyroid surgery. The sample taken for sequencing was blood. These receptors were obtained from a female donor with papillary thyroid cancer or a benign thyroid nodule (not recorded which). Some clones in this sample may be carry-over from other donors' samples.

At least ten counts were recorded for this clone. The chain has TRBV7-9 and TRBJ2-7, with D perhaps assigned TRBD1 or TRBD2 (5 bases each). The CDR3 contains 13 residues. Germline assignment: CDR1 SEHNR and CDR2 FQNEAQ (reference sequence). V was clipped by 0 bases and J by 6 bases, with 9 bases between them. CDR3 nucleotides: TGTGCCAGCAGCTTAGCGGGGGAGAGCGAGCAGTACTTC. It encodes CASSLAGESEQYF. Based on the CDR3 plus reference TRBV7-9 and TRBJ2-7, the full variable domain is DTGVSQNPRHKITKRGQNVTFRCDPISEHNRLYWYRQTLGQGPEFLTYFQNEAQLEKSRLLSDRFSAERPKGSFSTLEIQRTEQGDSAMYLCASSLAGESEQYFGPGTRLTVT.

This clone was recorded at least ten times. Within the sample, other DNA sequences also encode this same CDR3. The CDR3 reads CASTTSGAYNEQFF. The CDR3 DNA sequence: TGTGCCAGCACCACTAGCGGGGCCTACAATGAGCAGTTCTTC. The chain uses TRBV6-1 and TRBJ2-1, with 10 bases matching TRBD2. This CDR3 has 14 residues. V lost 7 bases and J lost 2; bases outside the gene matches: 2. In germline, CDR1 is MNHNS, CDR2 SASEGT.

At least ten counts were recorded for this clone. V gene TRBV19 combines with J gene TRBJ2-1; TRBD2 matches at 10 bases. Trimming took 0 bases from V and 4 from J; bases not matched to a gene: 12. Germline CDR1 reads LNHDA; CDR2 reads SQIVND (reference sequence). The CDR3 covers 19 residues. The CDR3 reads CASSIDLGSGGPLYNEQFF. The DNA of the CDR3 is TGTGCCAGTAGTATAGATCTCGGTAGCGGGGGGCCTCTTTACAATGAGCAGTTCTTC.

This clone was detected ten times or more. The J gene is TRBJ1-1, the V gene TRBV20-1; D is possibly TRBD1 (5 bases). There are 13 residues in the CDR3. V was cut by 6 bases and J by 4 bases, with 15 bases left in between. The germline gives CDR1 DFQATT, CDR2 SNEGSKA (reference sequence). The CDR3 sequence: CSARGQGATEAFF. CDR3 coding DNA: TGCAGTGCACGGGGTCAGGGCGCCACTGAAGCTTTCTTT.

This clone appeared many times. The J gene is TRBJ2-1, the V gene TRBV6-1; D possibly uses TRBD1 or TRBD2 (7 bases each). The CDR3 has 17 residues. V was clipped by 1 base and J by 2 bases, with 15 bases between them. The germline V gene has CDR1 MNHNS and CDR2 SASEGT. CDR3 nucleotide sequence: TGTGCCAGCAGTGAAGAGGGAGGGGGCTTGACCTACAATGAGCAGTTCTTC. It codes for CASSEEGGGLTYNEQFF.

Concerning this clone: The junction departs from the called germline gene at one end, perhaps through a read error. The CDR3 sequence: CASSQDPRFIAINIQYF. Written as DNA, the CDR3 is TGTGCCAGCAGCCAAGACCCCAGATTTATAGCCATAAACATTCAGTACTTC. The chain has TRBV4-2 and TRBJ2-4; D is unresolved. The CDR3 is 17 amino acids. Germline CDR1 LGHNA, CDR2 YNFKEQ.

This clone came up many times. CDR3 amino acids: CASSPTQETQYF. Here the CDR3 DNA reads TGTGCCAGCTCACCAACCCAAGAGACCCAGTACTTC. The chain is built from TRBV18 and TRBJ2-5; D not certain. V was cut by 2 bases and J by 1 base, with 2 bases left in between. Looked up from germline, CDR1 is KGHSH and CDR2 is LQKENI. The CDR3 totals 12 residues.

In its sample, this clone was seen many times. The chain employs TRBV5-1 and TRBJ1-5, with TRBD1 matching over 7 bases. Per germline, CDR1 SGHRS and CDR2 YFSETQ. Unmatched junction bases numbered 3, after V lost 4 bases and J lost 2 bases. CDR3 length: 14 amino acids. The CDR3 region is CASSEGGGNQPQHF. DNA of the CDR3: TGCGCCAGCAGCGAAGGGGGCGGCAATCAGCCCCAGCATTTT.

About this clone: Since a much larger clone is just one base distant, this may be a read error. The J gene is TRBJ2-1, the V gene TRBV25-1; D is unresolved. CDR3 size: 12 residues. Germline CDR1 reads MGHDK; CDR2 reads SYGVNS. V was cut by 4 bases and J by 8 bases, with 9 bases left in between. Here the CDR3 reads CASSAHGYEQFF. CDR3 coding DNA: TGTGCCAGCAGTGCTCATGGCTATGAGCAGTTCTTC.

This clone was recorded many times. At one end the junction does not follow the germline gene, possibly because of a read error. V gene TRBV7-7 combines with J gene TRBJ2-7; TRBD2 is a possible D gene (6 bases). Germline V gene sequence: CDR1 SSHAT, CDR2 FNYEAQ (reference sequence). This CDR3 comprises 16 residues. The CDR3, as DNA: TGTGCTAGCAGCCTAACCGTTTCTTTGGGGGGAGAAGAGCAGTACTTC. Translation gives CASSLTVSLGGEEQYF.

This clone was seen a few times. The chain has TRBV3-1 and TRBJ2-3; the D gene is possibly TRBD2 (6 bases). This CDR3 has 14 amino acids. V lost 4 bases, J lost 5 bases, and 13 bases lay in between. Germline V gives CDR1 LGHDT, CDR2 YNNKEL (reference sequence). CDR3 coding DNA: TGTGCCAGCAGCCGAGGGGCCGGGGGAGATACGCAGTATTTT. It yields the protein CASSRGAGGDTQYF.

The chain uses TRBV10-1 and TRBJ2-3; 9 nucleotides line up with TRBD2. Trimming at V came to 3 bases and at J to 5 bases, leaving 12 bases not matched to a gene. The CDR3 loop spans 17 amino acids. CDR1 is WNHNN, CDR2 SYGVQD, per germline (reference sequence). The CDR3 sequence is CASSDPLIAGVLDTQYF. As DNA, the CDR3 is TGCGCCAGCAGTGATCCATTAATAGCGGGGGTGTTAGATACGCAGTATTTT.

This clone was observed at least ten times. This CDR3 reads CASSIRGDGLSNQPQHF. The CDR3 DNA sequence: TGTGCCAGTAGTATACGGGGAGATGGGTTGAGCAATCAGCCCCAGCATTTT. The chain is built from TRBV19 and TRBJ1-5, with D unresolved. The CDR3 totals 17 residues. Trimming took off 2 bases at V and 1 base at J, with 15 bases between the two ends. Germline CDR1 and CDR2: LNHDA and SQIVND (reference sequence).

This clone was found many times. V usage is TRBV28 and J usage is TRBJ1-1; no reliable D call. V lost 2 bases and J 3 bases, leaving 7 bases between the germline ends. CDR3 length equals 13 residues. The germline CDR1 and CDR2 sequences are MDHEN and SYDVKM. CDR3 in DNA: TGTGCCAGCAGTTTAGAGCAGGACACTGAAGCTTTCTTT. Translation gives CASSLEQDTEAFF. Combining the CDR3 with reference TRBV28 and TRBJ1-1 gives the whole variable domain DVKVTQSSRYLVKRTGEKVFLECVQDMDHENMFWYRQDPGLGLRLIYFSYDVKMKEKGDIPEGYSVSREKKERFSLILESASTNQTSMYLCASSLEQDTEAFFGQGTRLTVV.

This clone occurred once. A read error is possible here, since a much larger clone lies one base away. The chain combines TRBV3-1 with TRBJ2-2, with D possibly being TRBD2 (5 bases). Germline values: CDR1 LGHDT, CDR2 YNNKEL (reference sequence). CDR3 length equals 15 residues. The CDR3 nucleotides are TGTGCCAGCATCCAAGTGATGGCGGGCACCGGGGAGCTGTTTTTT. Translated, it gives CASIQVMAGTGELFF.

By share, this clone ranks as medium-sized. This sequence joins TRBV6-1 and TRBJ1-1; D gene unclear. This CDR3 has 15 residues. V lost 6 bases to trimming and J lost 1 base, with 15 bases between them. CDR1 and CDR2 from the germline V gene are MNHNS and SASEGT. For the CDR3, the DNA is TGTGCCAGCAGCCCCACGCTTTCGGGGAACACTGAAGCTTTCTTT. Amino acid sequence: CASSPTLSGNTEAFF.

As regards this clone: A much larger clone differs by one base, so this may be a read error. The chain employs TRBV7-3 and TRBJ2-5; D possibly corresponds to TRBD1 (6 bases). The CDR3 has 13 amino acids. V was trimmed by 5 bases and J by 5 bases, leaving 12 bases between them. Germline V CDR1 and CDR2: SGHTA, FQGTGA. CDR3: CASSPWGLETQYF. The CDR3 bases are TGTGCCAGCAGCCCTTGGGGGCTGGAGACCCAGTACTTC.

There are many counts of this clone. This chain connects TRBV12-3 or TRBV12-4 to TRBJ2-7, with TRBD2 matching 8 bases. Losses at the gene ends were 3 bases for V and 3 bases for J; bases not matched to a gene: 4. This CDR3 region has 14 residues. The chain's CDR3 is CASSFSGTRYEQYF. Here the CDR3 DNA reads TGTGCCAGCAGTTTTAGCGGGACCCGCTACGAGCAGTACTTC.

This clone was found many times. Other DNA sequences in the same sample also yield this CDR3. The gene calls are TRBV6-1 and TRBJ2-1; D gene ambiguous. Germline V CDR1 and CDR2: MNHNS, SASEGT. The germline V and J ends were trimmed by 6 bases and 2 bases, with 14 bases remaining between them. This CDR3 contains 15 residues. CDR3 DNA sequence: TGTGCCAGCAGGCCCTGGCTGACTGCCTACAATGAGCAGTTCTTC. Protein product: CASRPWLTAYNEQFF.

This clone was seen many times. The CDR3 DNA sequence: TGTGCCAGCAGTTTGGACCAGAGGGTAAATGAAAAACTGTTTTTT. Translation: CASSLDQRVNEKLFF. This rearrangement joins TRBV28 to TRBJ1-4; unclear D gene. CDR3 length: 15 residues. V lost 3 bases, J lost 5 bases, and 13 bases lay in between. Germline CDR1 is MDHEN and CDR2 is SYDVKM.

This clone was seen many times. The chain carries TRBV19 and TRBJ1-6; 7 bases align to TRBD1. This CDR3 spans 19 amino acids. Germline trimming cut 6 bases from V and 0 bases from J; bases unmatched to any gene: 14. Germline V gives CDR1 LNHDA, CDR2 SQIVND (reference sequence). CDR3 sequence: CASRWGRQGALSYNSPLHF. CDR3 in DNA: TGTGCCAGTAGATGGGGGAGACAGGGAGCCCTCTCCTATAATTCACCCCTCCACTTT.